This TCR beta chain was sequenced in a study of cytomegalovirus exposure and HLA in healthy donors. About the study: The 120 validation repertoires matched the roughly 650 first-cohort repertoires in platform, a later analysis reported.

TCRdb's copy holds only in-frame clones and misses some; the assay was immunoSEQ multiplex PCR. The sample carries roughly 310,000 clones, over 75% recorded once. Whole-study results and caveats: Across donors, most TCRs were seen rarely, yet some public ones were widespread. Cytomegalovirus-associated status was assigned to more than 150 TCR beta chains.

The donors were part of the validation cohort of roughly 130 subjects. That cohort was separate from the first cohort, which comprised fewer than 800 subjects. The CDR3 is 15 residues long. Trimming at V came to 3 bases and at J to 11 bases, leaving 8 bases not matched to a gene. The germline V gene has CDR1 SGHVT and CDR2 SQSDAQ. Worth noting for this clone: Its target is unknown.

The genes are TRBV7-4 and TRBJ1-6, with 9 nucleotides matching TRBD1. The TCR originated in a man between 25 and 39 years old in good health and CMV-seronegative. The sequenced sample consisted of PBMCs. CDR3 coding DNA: TGTGCCAGCAGCTTGGGGGACAGGGTCTGGACACCCCTCCACTTT. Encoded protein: CASSLGDRVWTPLHF.